Sequencing of this T cell receptor (beta chain) was carried out in a study of blood T cell repertoires in COVID-19. Generated by immunoSEQ multiplex PCR, the TCRdb table keeps only in-frame clones and is missing some. The sample holds fewer than 150,000 clones, roughly 86% seen once. The CDR3 has 12 residues. CDR1 is SQVTM, CDR2 ANQGSEA, per germline. The V and J ends lost 6 bases and 5 bases respectively, with 13 bases between them. The receptor was isolated from a woman in her fifties or sixties with acute or convalescent COVID-19. The chain has TRBV29-1 and TRBJ1-2; D is unresolved. The sample taken for sequencing was peripheral blood. Here the CDR3 DNA reads TGCAGCGTGGAGGCGAGTTATTATGGCTACACCTTC. Its protein is CSVEASYYGYTF.